This TCR beta chain was captured by sequencing in a study of T cell repertoires in aging, cancer and after chemotherapy (dated by TCRdb to about 2019). About the investigation overall: Donors spanned six age groups from 30 or younger to 70 or older, with at least three individuals per group. In the solid tumor group, paired pre- and post-chemotherapy samples were obtained from brain tumor (glioblastoma) patients receiving temozolomide-based therapy. In total, the full dataset held 8.9 million or so TCR reads. To examine immunoaging and T cell reconstitution after chemotherapy, the study profiled TCR beta repertoires in peripheral blood from healthy donors and cancer patients. The cohort comprised 220 or so cancer patients, roughly 90 with hematological and over 110 with solid cancers, plus 95 healthy donors as a reference group. Points the paper makes about the study in general: According to the authors, the repertoire data do not permit conclusions about immunological memory after chemotherapy. Declining TCR diversity with age in healthy donors was mainly explained by loss of richness; in cancer patients, loss of evenness also contributed. Significantly lower blood TCR diversity and higher clonality were observed in untreated patients with hematological or solid cancers than in age-matched healthy donors. In both cancer cohorts, the median generation probability rose over the chemotherapy interval, which suggests that the repertoire was reconstituted through rebound thymic output.

This clonotype is classified as medium-sized (0.01 to 0.1%). This receptor's antigen is unknown. No base-level quality is on record; no much larger clone is a single base apart. TCR beta rearrangements were amplified from genomic DNA extracted from peripheral blood rather than from sorted cells or RNA. Rearranged TRB sequences spanning V, D and J segments were amplified by multiplex touch-down PCR using a mixed TRB-A/B primer pool. Two consecutive PCR reactions with Phusion HS II polymerase added Illumina adapters and sample indices to the amplicons. Amplicons were gel-purified using the NucleoSpin Gel and PCR Clean-up kit and were subsequently checked with Qubit and an Agilent 2100 Bioanalyzer. Sequencing of libraries was carried out on an Illumina MiSeq in 600-cycle, single-indexed, paired-end runs. Under the source paper's analysis protocol: MiXCR versions 2.12 and 3.0.5 were used to process the TRB sequences. Each unique CDR3 nucleotide sequence was treated as one clone, and only productive sequences with two or more reads were kept. Repertoire metrics included Shannon diversity, evenness, clonality (one minus evenness), and alpha-parameterized diversity profiles from alpha 0 to 5. The IGoR algorithm was used to compute generation probabilities of clones in paired pre- and post-chemotherapy samples. TCRdb ran its own pipeline on the public reads, namely fastp trimming at Q25 and MiXCR clone calling, and kept in-frame beta chains. Rows with a matching CDR3 protein are joined into one entry that keeps the most common DNA and genes. The V and J calls and clone size are TCRdb's, not the authors'. For this sample there are roughly 5,300 distinct CDR3 sequences; around a quarter appear just once. 30% to 35% of the sample comes from the top ten.

The CDR1 and CDR2 encoded by the germline V gene are MNHEY and SVGAGI. From the cysteine up to the phenylalanine, the CDR3 has a length of 15 residues. The retained sequence is limited to the CDR3, 45 bases, with the frame set at the first base. V is trimmed back by 6 bases and J by 7 bases, and the junction contains 13 bases that no gene match accounts for. The sequence links TRBV6-5 to TRBJ2-7; 9 central bases correspond to TRBD1. The sequenced sample was blood. This receptor was identified in a human donor with a solid tumor. The CDR3 has the sequence CASSHGGQGDPEQYF. The nucleotides read TGTGCCAGCAGCCACGGGGGACAGGGCGACCCAGAGCAGTACTTC.